The rows below give T cell receptor beta chains drawn from one sample of a study of blood T cell repertoires in COVID-19. Using immunoSEQ multiplex PCR, the repertoire was profiled, and TCRdb retains in-frame clones only, with some absent. The table includes more than 450,000 clones, roughly 87% detected once. The sequencing input was PBMCs or T cells enriched from blood (not recorded which). These TCRs come from a woman between 18 and 30 years old who had recovered from COVID-19. Both conserved end residues are part of each CDR3. Fields, in order: V gene, clone size, J gene, D gene, CDR3 protein, CDR3 DNA. D genes are given only for firm matches. The size of a clone is reported for some rows only, either as once, few or many, or as a class for expanded clones.

TRBV5-6,-,TRBJ1-6,-,CASSLVPGSNSPLHF,TGTGCCAGCAGCTTGGTGCCCGGGTCCAATTCACCCCTCCACTTT
TRBV30,once,TRBJ1-6,TRBD1,CAWTPGTVNSPLHF,TGTGCCTGGACCCCAGGGACAGTAAATTCACCCCTCCACTTT
TRBV6-4,few,TRBJ1-6,TRBD1,CASRRDRRVGAYNSPLHF,TGTGCCAGCAGGAGGGACAGACGCGTCGGGGCCTATAATTCACCCCTCCACTTT
TRBV30,-,TRBJ1-1,TRBD1,CAWSHRGLNAEAFF,TGTGCCTGGAGTCACAGGGGGCTTAACGCTGAAGCTTTCTTT
TRBV24-1,once,TRBJ2-3,-,CATSDLGEDTDTQYF,TGTGCCACCAGTGATTTAGGAGAGGACACGGATACGCAGTATTTT
TRBV6-1,-,TRBJ1-1,-,CASSDGGATEAFF,TGTGCCAGCAGTGATGGAGGGGCCACTGAAGCTTTCTTT
TRBV5-1,once,TRBJ2-3,-,CASSSRLSTDTQYF,TGCGCCAGCAGCTCCCGTCTTAGCACAGATACGCAGTATTTT
TRBV5-1,-,TRBJ2-3,TRBD2,CASTLSGGDTDTQYF,TGCGCCAGCACCCTTAGCGGGGGGGATACAGATACGCAGTATTTT
TRBV9,-,TRBJ2-5,-,CASSARGGAKTQYF,TGTGCCAGCAGCGCCAGAGGGGGGGCGAAGACCCAGTACTTC
TRBV5-5,once,TRBJ1-5,-,CASSSVMGAWGNQPQHF,TGTGCCAGCAGCTCCGTCATGGGGGCGTGGGGCAATCAGCCCCAGCATTTT